This TCR beta chain was found in a study of identical twins. Study findings and constraints: Insertions were fewer in abundant cord blood beta clonotypes, whereas memory repertoires showed none of this pattern.

Unique molecular identifiers were present on cDNA, and template switching added a universal primer site. In TCRdb, the 5' RACE reads were re-called with MiXCR into one record per CDR3 protein. The sample lists 1.5 million to 2 million distinct CDR3 sequences, about 30% seen once, with about 0.27% in the top ten. The donor group consisted entirely of healthy Caucasians. Per the germline V gene, CDR1 is LGHNA and CDR2 is YNFKEQ. The CDR3 loop spans 14 amino acids. V dropped 2 bases and J dropped 0 bases, with 8 bases sitting between them. At least ten counts were recorded for this clonotype. As yet, its antigen is unknown.

This TCR was recovered from a newborn girl in good health. The sequenced sample was cord blood. The genes are TRBV4-2 and TRBJ2-7; D gene ambiguous. The chain's CDR3 is CASSQQGSSYEQYF. DNA of the CDR3: TGTGCCAGCAGCCAACAAGGCAGCTCCTACGAGCAGTACTTC.